This TCR beta chain was documented in a study of radiation and T cells in renal cell carcinoma. This CDR3 has 12 amino acids. Trimming stripped 7 bases from V and 1 base from J, with 10 bases between. Germline V lookup: CDR1 GTSNPN, CDR2 SVGIG (reference sequence). The time point is: blood 2 weeks post-SBRT. Treatment defined: 15 Gy SBRT to primary tumor, nephrectomy 4 weeks later. Blood was sampled at baseline, 2 weeks and 4 weeks after SBRT. This renal cell carcinoma was of the clear cell type. Clones were read by immunoSEQ multiplex PCR, and TCRdb kept only the in-frame ones, dropping some. The profile shows some 150,000 clones, roughly 87% of them singletons.

This specimen consisted of blood, obtained from a patient whose treatment included radiotherapy and nephrectomy. The V gene is TRBV30, the J gene TRBJ1-1; D gene ambiguous. This receptor was identified in a woman in her 50s with renal cell carcinoma. In DNA form, the CDR3 reads TGTGCCTCCTCCCGTAGGAACACTGAAGCTTTCTTT. This encodes CASSRRNTEAFF.